Following are 6 T cell receptor beta chains from one sample sequenced in a study of CD8+CD57+ T cells in acquired aplastic anemia. All patients picked for sequencing had shown, by flow cytometry, an expansion of CD8+CD57+ cells. Genomic DNA, the template, was used for profiling of the TCR beta VDJ and CDR3. TCRdb re-called the reads through MiXCR, storing one row per CDR3 protein. The sample has some 92,000 distinct CDR3 sequences; about 63% are singletons. The sequencing sample was made of sorted CD4+, CD8+, or CD8+CD57+ T cells (not recorded which) from PBMCs. The receptors derive from a human donor with aplastic anemia.

The V and J genes are TRBV10-2 and TRBJ2-4, with a tentative D call TRBD1 (5 bases). V dropped 0 bases and J dropped 0 bases, with 15 bases sitting between them. CDR1 WSHSY and CDR2 SAAADI come from the germline V gene. The CDR3 has 18 residues. CDR3 sequence reads: CASSESGPSELAKNIQYF. The CDR3 coding sequence is TGCGCCAGCAGTGAGTCGGGGCCGTCCGAACTAGCCAAAAACATTCAGTACTTC.

The chain recombines TRBV12-3 or TRBV12-4 with TRBJ1-2, with TRBD1 identical over 8 bases. J was trimmed by 7 bases and V by 7 bases; bases with no gene match: 8. This CDR3 contains 13 residues. The CDR3 region has the DNA TGTGCCAGCACTTTGACAGGGGCGGGTGGCTACACCTTC. Amino acid sequence: CASTLTGAGGYTF.

This clonotype was found once. This rearrangement joins TRBV5-4 to TRBJ1-4; D unclear. The germline V gene encodes CDR1 SGHNT and CDR2 YYREEE (reference sequence). V gave up 0 bases and J gave up 5 bases, with 8 bases separating them. The CDR3 runs 14 residues. The CDR3 sequence: CASSLDVVNEKLFF. The CDR3 DNA reads TGTGCCAGCAGCTTGGATGTGGTGAATGAAAAACTGTTTTTT.

This clonotype was observed at least ten times. The chain is built from TRBV5-1 and TRBJ1-4, with a weak D call TRBD1 (5 bases). Germline V lookup: CDR1 SGHRS, CDR2 YFSETQ. There are 15 residues in the CDR3. Trimming left V 3 bases short and J 6 bases short, with 15 bases between. In DNA, the CDR3 is TGCGCCAGCAGCTCTCTCGGGGGTTATCATGAAAAACTGTTTTTT. Protein: CASSSLGGYHEKLFF.

The V call is TRBV7-8, the J call TRBJ2-7; 10 bases fit TRBD1. The germline CDR1 and CDR2 sequences are SGHVS and FQNEAQ. J gave up 1 base and V 5 bases, and 5 bases lay outside the gene matches. This CDR3 has 15 amino acids. For the CDR3, the DNA is TGTGCCAGCAGCAACCGGGACAGGGGATCCTACGAGCAGTACTTC. It translates to CASSNRDRGSYEQYF.

For this clonotype: No conserved phenylalanine or tryptophan ends this CDR3, so it is likely a read error. The chain has TRBV25-1 and TRBJ1-1; D is ambiguous. Deletions cut 1 base from V and 4 bases from J, with 10 bases between. CDR1 is MGHDK and CDR2 is SYGVNS in the germline V gene. The CDR3 runs to 14 residues. CDR3 nucleotide sequence: TGTGCCAGCAGTGAATGGGATAAGACCACTGAAGCTTTCCTT. It translates to CASSEWDKTTEAFL.